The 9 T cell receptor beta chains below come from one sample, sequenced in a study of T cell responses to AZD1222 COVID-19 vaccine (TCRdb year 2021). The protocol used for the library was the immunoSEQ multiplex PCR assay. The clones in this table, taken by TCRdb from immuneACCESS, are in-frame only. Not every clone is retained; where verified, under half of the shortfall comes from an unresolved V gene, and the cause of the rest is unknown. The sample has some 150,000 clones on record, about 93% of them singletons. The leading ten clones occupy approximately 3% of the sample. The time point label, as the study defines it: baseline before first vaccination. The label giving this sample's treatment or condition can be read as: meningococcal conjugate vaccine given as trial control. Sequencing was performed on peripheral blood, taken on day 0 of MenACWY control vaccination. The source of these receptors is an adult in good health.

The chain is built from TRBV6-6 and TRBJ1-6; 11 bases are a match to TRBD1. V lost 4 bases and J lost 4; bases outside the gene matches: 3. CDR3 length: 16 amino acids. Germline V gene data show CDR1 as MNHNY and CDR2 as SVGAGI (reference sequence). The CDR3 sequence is CASSSGQGEYNSPLHF. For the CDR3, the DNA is TGTGCCAGCAGTTCGGGACAGGGGGAGTATAATTCACCCCTCCACTTT.

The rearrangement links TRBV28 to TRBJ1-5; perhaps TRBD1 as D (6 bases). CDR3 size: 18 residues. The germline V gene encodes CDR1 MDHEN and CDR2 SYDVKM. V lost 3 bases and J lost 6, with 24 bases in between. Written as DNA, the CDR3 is TGTGCCAGCAGTTTCTTAAGGATTCGGGGGCGCGGGGGTCAGCCCCAGCATTTT. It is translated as CASSFLRIRGRGGQPQHF.

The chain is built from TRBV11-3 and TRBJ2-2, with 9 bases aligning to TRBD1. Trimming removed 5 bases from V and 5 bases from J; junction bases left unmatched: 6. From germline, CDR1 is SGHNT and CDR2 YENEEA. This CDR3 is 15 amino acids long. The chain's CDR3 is CASSPRQGGTGELFF. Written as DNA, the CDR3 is TGTGCCAGCAGCCCAAGACAGGGGGGGACCGGGGAGCTGTTTTTT.

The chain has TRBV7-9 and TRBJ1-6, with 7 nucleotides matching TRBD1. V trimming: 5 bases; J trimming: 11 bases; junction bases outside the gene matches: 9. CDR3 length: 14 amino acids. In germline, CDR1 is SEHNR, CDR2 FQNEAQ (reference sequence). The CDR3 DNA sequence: TGTGCCAGCAGCCCACAGGGGTCAAGAACACCCCTCCACTTT. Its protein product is CASSPQGSRTPLHF.

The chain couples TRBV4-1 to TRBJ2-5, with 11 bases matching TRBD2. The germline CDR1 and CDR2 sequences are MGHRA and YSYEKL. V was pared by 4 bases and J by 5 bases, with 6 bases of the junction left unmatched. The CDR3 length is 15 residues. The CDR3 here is CASSPIAGGLETQYF. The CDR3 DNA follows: TGCGCCAGCAGCCCTATAGCGGGGGGGCTCGAGACCCAGTACTTC.

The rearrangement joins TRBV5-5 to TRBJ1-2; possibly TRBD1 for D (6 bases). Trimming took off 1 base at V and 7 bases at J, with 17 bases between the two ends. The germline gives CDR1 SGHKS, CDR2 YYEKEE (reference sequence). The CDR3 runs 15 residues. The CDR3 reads CASSLRGDTFFGYTF. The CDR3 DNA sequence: TGTGCCAGCAGCTTGAGGGGGGATACGTTTTTTGGCTACACCTTC.

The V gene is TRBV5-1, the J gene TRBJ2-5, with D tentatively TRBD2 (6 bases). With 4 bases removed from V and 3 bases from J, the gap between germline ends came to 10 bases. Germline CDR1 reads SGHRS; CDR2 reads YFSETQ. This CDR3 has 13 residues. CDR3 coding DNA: TGCGCCAGCAGCGTGACTAGGGAAGAGACCCAGTACTTC. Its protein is CASSVTREETQYF.

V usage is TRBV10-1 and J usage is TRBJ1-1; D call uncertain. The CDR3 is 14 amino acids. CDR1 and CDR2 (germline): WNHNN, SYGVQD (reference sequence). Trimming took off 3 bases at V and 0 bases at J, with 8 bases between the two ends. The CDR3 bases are TGCGCCAGCAGTGATCCCAACATGAACACTGAAGCTTTCTTT. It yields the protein CASSDPNMNTEAFF.

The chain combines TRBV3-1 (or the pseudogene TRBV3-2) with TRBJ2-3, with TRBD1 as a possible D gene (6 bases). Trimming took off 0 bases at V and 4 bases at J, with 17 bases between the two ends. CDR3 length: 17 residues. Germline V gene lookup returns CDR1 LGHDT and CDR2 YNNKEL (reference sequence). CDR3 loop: CASSQDLRQAGSDTQYF. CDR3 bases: TGTGCCAGCAGCCAAGACCTCCGACAGGCTGGCTCAGATACGCAGTATTTT.